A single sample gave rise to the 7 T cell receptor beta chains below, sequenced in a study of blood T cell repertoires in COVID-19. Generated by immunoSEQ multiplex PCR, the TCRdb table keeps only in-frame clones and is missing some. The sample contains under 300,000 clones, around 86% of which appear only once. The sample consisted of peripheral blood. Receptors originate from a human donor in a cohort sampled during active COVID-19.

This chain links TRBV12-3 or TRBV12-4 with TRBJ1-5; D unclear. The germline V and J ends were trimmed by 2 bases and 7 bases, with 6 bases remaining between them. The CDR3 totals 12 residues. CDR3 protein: CASSLSVQPQHF. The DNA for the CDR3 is TGTGCCAGCAGTTTATCGGTCCAGCCCCAGCATTTT.

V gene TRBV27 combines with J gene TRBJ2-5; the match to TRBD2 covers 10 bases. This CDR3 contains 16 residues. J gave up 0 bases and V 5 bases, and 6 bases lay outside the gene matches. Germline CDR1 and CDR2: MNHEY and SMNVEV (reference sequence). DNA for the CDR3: TGTGCCAGCAGTCACCGACTAGCGGGCAACCAAGAGACCCAGTACTTC. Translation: CASSHRLAGNQETQYF.

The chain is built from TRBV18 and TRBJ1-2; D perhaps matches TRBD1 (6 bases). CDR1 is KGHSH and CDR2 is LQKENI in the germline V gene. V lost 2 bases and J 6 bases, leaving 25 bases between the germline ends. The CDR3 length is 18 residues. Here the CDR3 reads CASSPNLVSGGAEDGYTF. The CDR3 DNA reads TGTGCCAGCTCACCAAATTTAGTCTCGGGGGGCGCGGAAGATGGCTACACCTTC.

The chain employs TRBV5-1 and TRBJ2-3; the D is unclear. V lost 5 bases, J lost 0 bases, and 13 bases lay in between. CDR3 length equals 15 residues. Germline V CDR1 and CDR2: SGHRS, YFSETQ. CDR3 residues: CASSLRGASTDTQYF. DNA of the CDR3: TGCGCCAGCAGTCTTCGCGGAGCTAGCACAGATACGCAGTATTTT. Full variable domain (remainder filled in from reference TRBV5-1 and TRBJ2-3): KAGVTQTPRYLIKTRGQQVTLSCSPISGHRSVSWYQQTPGQGLQFLFEYFSETQRNKGNFPGRFSGRQFSNSRSEMNVSTLELGDSALYLCASSLRGASTDTQYFGPGTRLTVL.

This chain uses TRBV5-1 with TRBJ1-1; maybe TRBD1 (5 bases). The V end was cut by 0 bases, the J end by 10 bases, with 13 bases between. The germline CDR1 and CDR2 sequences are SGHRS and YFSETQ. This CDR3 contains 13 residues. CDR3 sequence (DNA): TGCGCCAGCAGCTTGGCCGGCGGGGCAGGAGCTTTCTTT. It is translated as CASSLAGGAGAFF.

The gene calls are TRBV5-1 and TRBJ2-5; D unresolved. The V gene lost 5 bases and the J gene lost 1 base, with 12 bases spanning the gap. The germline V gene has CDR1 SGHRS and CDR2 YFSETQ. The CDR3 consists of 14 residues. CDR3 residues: CASSITRSQETQYF. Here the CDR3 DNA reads TGCGCCAGCAGTATCACTCGAAGCCAAGAGACCCAGTACTTC.

The chain's CDR3 is CASRYKAGGPADTQYF. DNA of the CDR3: TGTGCCAGCAGATACAAAGCGGGAGGGCCCGCAGATACGCAGTATTTT. This rearrangement joins TRBV6-5 to TRBJ2-3; 10 nucleotides line up with TRBD2. Trimming at V came to 6 bases and at J to 4 bases, leaving 10 bases not matched to a gene. The V gene's germline CDR1 is MNHEY and CDR2 SVGAGI. The CDR3 is 16 residues long.